A selection of T cell receptor beta chains follows, all from one sample in a study of shared clonotypes between healthy human individuals. Measured with immunoSEQ multiplex PCR; TCRdb has only the in-frame clones, and not every one. The sample has some 2,500,000 clones; over 85% are singletons. Sequenced sample: naive CD4+ T cells from PBMCs. The source is a man between 18 and 29 years old in good health. Some clones in this sample may be carry-over from other donors' samples. The CDR3 runs from the conserved cysteine through the conserved F or W. The order of the fields is V gene, CDR3 protein.

V gene: TRBV28
CDR3 protein: CASSSRTTAGYGYTF

V gene: TRBV28
CDR3 protein: CASSSTSGRVYEQYF

V gene: TRBV19
CDR3 protein: CASREARNTPQHF

V gene: TRBV27
CDR3 protein: CASSLLGGQGGGGREQYF

V gene: TRBV7-9
CDR3 protein: CASSLAGILYEQYF

V gene: TRBV9
CDR3 protein: CASSNSDRGLEETQYF

V gene: TRBV5-1
CDR3 protein: CASSFSPQETQYF

V gene: TRBV19
CDR3 protein: CASTPRGTGPYEQYF

V gene: TRBV6-6
CDR3 protein: CASSRAPNGTPLHF

V gene: TRBV5-1
CDR3 protein: CASSLGQGANEQFF

V gene: TRBV7-9
CDR3 protein: CASSSPTANTDTQYF

V gene: TRBV28
CDR3 protein: CASSRIGQGNYGYTF

V gene: TRBV5-1
CDR3 protein: CASSGDGLGANTIYF

V gene: TRBV7-9
CDR3 protein: CASRATGTGGKNTEAFF

V gene: TRBV15
CDR3 protein: CATSRAGGVGQETQYF

V gene: TRBV6-1
CDR3 protein: CASSEDAVIITIYF

V gene: TRBV5-1
CDR3 protein: CASSSSNTDTQYF

V gene: TRBV29-1
CDR3 protein: CSVFTGAGANVLTF

V gene: TRBV2
CDR3 protein: CASSGEVNEQFF

V gene: TRBV5-1
CDR3 protein: CASSSEGGTQYF

V gene: TRBV9
CDR3 protein: CASSVTSHPYNEQFF

V gene: TRBV18
CDR3 protein: CASSPTGAGNEQFF

V gene: TRBV11-3
CDR3 protein: CASSLGVSSGTALETQYF

V gene: TRBV27
CDR3 protein: CASSLTPLASGLYNEQFF

V gene: TRBV30
CDR3 protein: CAWSVVRRAANEKLFF

V gene: TRBV27
CDR3 protein: CASSPGTGVTYEQYF

V gene: TRBV4-3
CDR3 protein: CASSQEWLFDGGELFF